This T cell receptor beta chain was observed in a study of blood T cell repertoires in COVID-19. Only one count was recorded for this clone. CDR1 and CDR2 (germline): SGHAT, FQNNGV. CDR3 length: 14 residues. V was cut by 0 bases and J by 5 bases, with 10 bases left in between. Sequencing was performed with immunoSEQ multiplex PCR; in TCRdb, only in-frame clones are kept and a portion is missing. The sample yields about 220,000 clones, roughly 89% seen once. The TCR originated in a woman aged 40 to 50 with acute COVID-19. Source material: PBMCs or T cells enriched from blood (not recorded which). V and J are TRBV11-2 and TRBJ1-1; D is unresolved. CDR3 protein: CASSLDRRVTEAFF. The CDR3, as DNA: TGTGCCAGCAGCTTAGACCGGCGGGTTACTGAAGCTTTCTTT. The entire variable domain, with the rest obtained from reference TRBV11-2 and TRBJ1-1, is as follows: EAGVAQSPRYKIIEKRQSVAFWCNPISGHATLYWYQQILGQGPKLLIQFQNNGVVDDSQLPKDRFSAERLKGVDSTLKIQPAKLEDSAVYLCASSLDRRVTEAFFGQGTRLTVV.